The 30 T cell receptor beta chains below were found in one sample sequenced in a study of blood T cell repertoires in COVID-19. The data were produced by immunoSEQ multiplex PCR, yet TCRdb's version contains in-frame clones alone and is incomplete. The sample shows over 110,000 clones, 88% of them seen only once. Sequencing input: peripheral blood. The receptors shown here come from a woman aged 45-65 years with acute or convalescent COVID-19.

V usage is TRBV7-3 and J usage is TRBJ1-1; the D gene is possibly TRBD1 (6 bases). Germline V gene sequence: CDR1 SGHTA, CDR2 FQGTGA. The length of the CDR3 is 13 residues. Trimming shortened V by 6 bases and J by 0 bases, and 8 bases separated the two germline ends. The CDR3 reads CASRRTVNTEAFF. DNA for the CDR3: TGTGCCAGCAGGCGGACAGTGAACACTGAAGCTTTCTTT.

The J gene is TRBJ2-1, the V gene TRBV24-1; 12 positions match TRBD2. Trimming took 4 bases from V and 7 from J; bases not matched to a gene: 7. The CDR3 contains 16 residues. Germline CDR1 reads KGHDR; CDR2 reads SFDVKD. In DNA, the CDR3 is TGTGCCACCAGTGACTTTACTAGCGGGAGGATAAATGAGCAGTTCTTC. Translation: CATSDFTSGRINEQFF.

V and J are TRBV7-3 and TRBJ2-3, with a weak D call TRBD2 (6 bases). V was cut by 1 base and J by 2 bases, with 10 bases left in between. Germline assignment: CDR1 SGHTA and CDR2 FQGTGA. The CDR3 totals 15 residues. The CDR3 DNA is TGTGCCAGCAGCTTAAGCGGGGTGCTCACAGATACGCAGTATTTT. Amino acid sequence: CASSLSGVLTDTQYF.

This clone has just a few counts. The genes are TRBV28 and TRBJ2-2; D might be TRBD2 (6 bases). The CDR3 totals 17 residues. The ends were cut back, 2 bases at V and 2 bases at J, with 15 bases in the middle. Germline V gene lookup returns CDR1 MDHEN and CDR2 SYDVKM. This CDR3 reads CASSLERRAPNTGELFF. The CDR3 DNA reads as TGTGCCAGCAGTTTAGAACGGAGGGCACCAAACACCGGGGAGCTGTTTTTT.

The rearrangement uses TRBV7-8 and TRBJ1-5; tentative D call: TRBD1 (5 bases). The ends were cut back, 1 base at V and 0 bases at J, with 13 bases in the middle. Per germline, CDR1 SGHVS and CDR2 FQNEAQ. CDR3 size: 17 residues. As DNA, the CDR3 is TGTGCCAGCAGCTTAGTGGCGGGGGGGGTTAGCAATCAGCCCCAGCATTTT. Its protein product is CASSLVAGGVSNQPQHF.

This clone has only one observation. The genes are TRBV6-5 and TRBJ1-2; no definite D call. Trimming took 6 bases from V and 4 from J, leaving 18 bases between them. Germline V lookup: CDR1 MNHEY, CDR2 SVGAGI. CDR3 length: 15 residues. CDR3 in amino acids: CASSTPGGGPYGYTF. The CDR3 bases are TGTGCCAGCAGCACACCTGGAGGAGGACCCTATGGCTACACCTTC.

V gene TRBV5-5 combines with J gene TRBJ2-4; D uncertain. V dropped 4 bases and J dropped 0 bases, with 8 bases sitting between them. Germline-derived CDR1 and CDR2 are SGHKS and YYEKEE (reference sequence). The CDR3 runs 14 residues. The CDR3 DNA is TGTGCCAGCAGCCCCCTACTAGCCAAAAACATTCAGTACTTC. Protein: CASSPLLAKNIQYF.

The rearrangement joins TRBV15 to TRBJ2-7; D is ambiguous. The CDR3 covers 16 residues. Trimming took 0 bases from V and 2 from J, leaving 14 bases between them. Germline V gene lookup returns CDR1 LNHNV and CDR2 YYDKDF (reference sequence). CDR3 protein: CATSRDLLVEAYEQYF. CDR3 nucleotides: TGTGCCACCAGCAGAGATCTCCTAGTCGAGGCCTACGAGCAGTACTTC.

The chain recombines TRBV28 with TRBJ2-1; 8 bases are shared with TRBD2. With 6 bases clipped from V and 8 bases from J, the junction kept 6 bases outside the gene matches. There are 13 residues in the CDR3. The germline CDR1 and CDR2 sequences are MDHEN and SYDVKM. The CDR3 region is CASSERGIDEQFF. In DNA, the CDR3 is TGTGCCAGCAGCGAGCGGGGGATCGATGAGCAGTTCTTC.

This clone is a singleton in its sample. The rearrangement links TRBV2 to TRBJ1-1; 9 bases are a match to TRBD1. V was pared by 6 bases and J by 7 bases, with 3 bases of the junction left unmatched. Germline CDR1 reads SNHLY; CDR2 reads FYNNEI. This CDR3 is 12 amino acids long. The CDR3: CASRDRGSEAFF. The CDR3 region has the DNA TGTGCCAGCAGAGACAGGGGGAGTGAAGCTTTCTTT.

On this clone: The DNA is omitted, as the CDR3 cannot be located on it reliably, and the CDR3 follows TCRdb's listing. The chain recombines TRBV10-2 with TRBJ1-3. 11 amino acids form the CDR3, both terminal residues included. Looked up from germline, CDR1 is WSHSY and CDR2 is SAAADI. This CDR3 is CASTSGNTIYF.

V and J are TRBV25-1 and TRBJ1-5, with 9 bases matching TRBD1. This CDR3 region has 15 residues. Germline CDR1 and CDR2: MGHDK and SYGVNS. With 5 bases clipped from V and 6 bases from J, the junction kept 8 bases outside the gene matches. In DNA, the CDR3 is TGTGCCAGCAGTCCGGGACAGGGCTTTGCTCAGCCCCAGCATTTT. This translates into CASSPGQGFAQPQHF.

The CDR3 DNA follows: TGTGCCAGCAGCCCGACAGGGGACCTCACAGATACGCAGTATTTT. Amino acids: CASSPTGDLTDTQYF. The chain uses TRBV7-6 and TRBJ2-3, with TRBD1 matching over 8 bases. Germline values: CDR1 SGHVS, CDR2 FNYEAQ. The CDR3 length is 15 residues. V lost 5 bases to trimming and J lost 2 bases; unmatched junction nucleotides: 6.

The CDR3 here is CASSYSKSGQPQHF. Here the CDR3 DNA reads TGTGCCAGCAGTTACTCGAAATCAGGTCAGCCCCAGCATTTT. This chain links TRBV6-5 with TRBJ1-5; D not resolved. Trimming cost V 0 bases and J 6 bases, with 9 bases left between them. Germline CDR1 is MNHEY and CDR2 is SVGAGI. This CDR3 spans 14 amino acids.

This sequence joins TRBV11-2 and TRBJ1-5; 8 positions agree with TRBD1. The germline CDR1 and CDR2 sequences are SGHAT and FQNNGV. The CDR3 has 14 residues. Unmatched junction bases numbered 2, after V lost 1 base and J lost 6 bases. The CDR3 region has the DNA TGTGCCAGCAGCTTAGGGACAGGGAGTCAGCCCCAGCATTTT. Amino acids: CASSLGTGSQPQHF.

The chain has TRBV18 and TRBJ1-3; weak D call: TRBD1 (5 bases). The germline CDR1 and CDR2 sequences are KGHSH and LQKENI. V lost 4 bases and J lost 0, with 10 bases in between. This CDR3 is built from 15 residues. CDR3 loop: CASSLDRFSGNTIYF. CDR3 coding DNA: TGTGCCAGCTCACTAGACAGATTCTCTGGAAACACCATATATTTT.

V is TRBV4-2 and J is TRBJ1-5; D is unclear. Germline loops: CDR1 LGHNA, CDR2 YNFKEQ. This CDR3 has 15 amino acids. The V end was cut by 0 bases, the J end by 7 bases, with 13 bases between. The CDR3 bases are TGTGCCAGCAGCCAAGAAGGGAGTGGTAACCAGCCCCAGCATTTT. Amino acids: CASSQEGSGNQPQHF.

This chain links TRBV9 with TRBJ2-5, with TRBD2 identical over 12 bases. This CDR3 spans 15 amino acids. In germline, CDR1 is SGDLS, CDR2 YYNGEE. Trimming at V came to 4 bases and at J to 4 bases, leaving 5 bases not matched to a gene. CDR3 region: CASSISLAGGETQYF. CDR3 in DNA: TGTGCCAGCAGCATCTCACTAGCGGGAGGAGAGACCCAGTACTTC.

The rearrangement uses TRBV5-1 and TRBJ1-6, with D unresolved. The V end lost 0 bases, the J end lost 9 bases, and 13 bases lay between the germline ends. Looked up from germline, CDR1 is SGHRS and CDR2 is YFSETQ. CDR3 size: 15 residues. The CDR3 DNA sequence: TGCGCCAGCAGCTTGGAGTCAGCGCGGGGTTCACCCCTCCACTTT. This encodes CASSLESARGSPLHF.

The chain combines TRBV7-2 with TRBJ2-5; perhaps TRBD2 as D (5 bases). Germline V gives CDR1 SGHTA, CDR2 FQGNSA. The CDR3 runs 16 residues. V lost 0 bases to trimming and J lost 2 bases, with 13 bases between them. CDR3 DNA sequence: TGTGCCAGCAGCTTAGCGGCGGGTCCGAGTCAAGAGACCCAGTACTTC. Its translation: CASSLAAGPSQETQYF.

The rearrangement joins TRBV18 to TRBJ1-2; 8 nucleotides agree with TRBD1. Looked up from germline, CDR1 is KGHSH and CDR2 is LQKENI. J gave up 4 bases and V 2 bases, and 3 bases lay outside the gene matches. The CDR3 has 14 residues. CDR3: CASSPDRGPYGYTF. For the CDR3, the DNA is TGTGCCAGCTCACCAGACAGGGGCCCCTATGGCTACACCTTC.

The CDR3 nucleotides are TGTGCCAGCAGCGTCGACAGGTACAATGAGCAGTTCTTC. Its translation is CASSVDRYNEQFF. The V gene is TRBV9, the J gene TRBJ2-1, with a weak D call TRBD1 (6 bases). With 2 bases removed from V and 4 bases from J, the gap between germline ends came to 7 bases. Germline V lookup: CDR1 SGDLS, CDR2 YYNGEE. This CDR3 is built from 13 residues.

J is TRBJ1-6 and V is TRBV9; possibly TRBD1 for D (6 bases). The CDR3 totals 14 residues. Between the trimmed V and J ends, which lost 0 bases and 9 bases, there was a span of 10 bases. Germline loops: CDR1 SGDLS, CDR2 YYNGEE. DNA of the CDR3: TGTGCCAGCAGCGTAGGAACAGGGCGTTCACCCCTCCACTTT. Its protein product is CASSVGTGRSPLHF.

The rearrangement joins TRBV3-1 (or the pseudogene TRBV3-2) to TRBJ2-7, with 8 bases lining up with TRBD1. Germline CDR1 and CDR2: LGHDT and YNNKEL (reference sequence). The length of the CDR3 is 14 residues. J was trimmed by 4 bases and V by 1 base; bases with no gene match: 3. The CDR3: CASSQGTGTYEQYF. In DNA form, the CDR3 reads TGTGCCAGCAGCCAAGGGACAGGGACATACGAGCAGTACTTC.

The chain employs TRBV20-1 and TRBJ2-1, with 11 positions matching TRBD2. CDR1 is DFQATT, CDR2 SNEGSKA, per germline (reference sequence). V lost 3 bases and J lost 9; bases outside the gene matches: 10. CDR3 length: 15 amino acids. CDR3 bases: TGCAGTGCTAGTGGCCCGGGACTAGCGGCAAGTGAGCAGTTCTTC. It specifies CSASGPGLAASEQFF.

This clone was seen a single time. This rearrangement joins TRBV28 to TRBJ1-4, with a tentative D call TRBD1 (6 bases). This CDR3 has 16 residues. Germline CDR1 reads MDHEN; CDR2 reads SYDVKM. Trimming pared 4 bases from V and 0 bases from J, leaving 12 bases between. The DNA of the CDR3 is TGTGCCAGCAGTTACCAGGGGAGTGCAACTAATGAAAAACTGTTTTTT. Translated, it gives CASSYQGSATNEKLFF.

The rearrangement uses TRBV3-1 (or the pseudogene TRBV3-2) and TRBJ2-5; TRBD2 matches at 11 bases. Trimming at V came to 0 bases and at J to 4 bases, leaving 4 bases not matched to a gene. Germline V lookup: CDR1 LGHDT, CDR2 YNNKEL (reference sequence). The CDR3 length is 16 residues. The CDR3 protein is CASSQDRLAGGETQYF. Here the CDR3 DNA reads TGTGCCAGCAGCCAAGACCGGCTAGCGGGAGGAGAGACCCAGTACTTC.

V and J are TRBV19 and TRBJ1-5, with a weak D call TRBD1 (5 bases). CDR3 length: 13 residues. The germline CDR1 and CDR2 sequences are LNHDA and SQIVND (reference sequence). V lost 5 bases and J 3 bases, leaving 8 bases between the germline ends. The DNA of the CDR3 is TGTGCCAGTAGTGCAGGACACAATCAGCCCCAGCATTTT. This encodes CASSAGHNQPQHF.

The chain links TRBV11-2 to TRBJ1-2; 9 bases line up with TRBD1. This CDR3 contains 14 residues. The germline V gene encodes CDR1 SGHAT and CDR2 FQNNGV. The junction had 12 bases not matched to a gene; V was cut back by 8 bases and J by 8 bases. The CDR3 loop reads CASLSGQGRGGYTF. As DNA, the CDR3 is TGTGCCAGCTTATCGGGACAGGGAAGAGGCGGCTACACCTTC.

V gene TRBV5-6 combines with J gene TRBJ2-3, with no clear D. This CDR3 spans 15 amino acids. With 2 bases removed from V and 0 bases from J, the gap between germline ends came to 10 bases. CDR1 and CDR2 (germline): SGHDT, YYEEEE. CDR3 sequence reads: CASSFVKTSTDTQYF. The CDR3 DNA follows: TGTGCCAGCAGCTTCGTGAAGACTAGCACAGATACGCAGTATTTT. The full variable domain, with the rest looked up from reference TRBV5-6 and TRBJ2-3, is DAGVTQSPTHLIKTRGQQVTLRCSPKSGHDTVSWYQQALGQGPQFIFQYYEEEERQRGNFPDRFSGHQFPNYSSELNVNALLLGDSALYLCASSFVKTSTDTQYFGPGTRLTVL.